The present entry profiles one TCR beta chain with its context. Authors' processing steps: Nucleated cell counts were estimated from reference gene primer amplification. Data came from immunoSEQ multiplex PCR; TCRdb stores just in-frame clones and leaves some out. V and J calls and clone size are copied from that table; D and trimming were computed from the DNA. This sample has 310,000 or so clones, with approximately 86% found just once. The record originates from a study of blood T cell repertoires in COVID-19. Study-level information: Sources were T cells, B-cell-depleted T cells, or PBMCs; the material itself was cDNA or gDNA.

This CDR3 has 15 residues. V was clipped by 2 bases and J by 9 bases; unmatched bases: 8. CDR1 and CDR2 from the germline V gene are GTSNPN and SVGIG (reference sequence). V gene TRBV30 combines with J gene TRBJ1-6; 9 nucleotides match TRBD1. This receptor was identified in a woman aged 25-40 years who had recovered from COVID-19. The sample taken for sequencing was peripheral blood. The CDR3 sequence is CAWSPRGQGGSPLHF. CDR3 nucleotides: TGTGCCTGGAGTCCCCGGGGACAGGGCGGTTCACCCCTCCACTTT.